This T cell receptor (beta chain) was documented in a study of cytotoxic CD8 clonotypes in ibrutinib-treated CLL. Generated by immunoSEQ multiplex PCR, the TCRdb table keeps only in-frame clones and is missing some. Of about 160,000 clones detected, 84% appear once; the ten largest clones hold under 5.5%. This receptor was identified in a human donor with chronic lymphocytic leukemia. This material consisted of PBMCs, taken after 24 months of ibrutinib treatment.

The CDR3, as DNA: TGCGCCAGCATCGCGCCAAGTTCACCCCTCCACTTT. Protein product: CASIAPSSPLHF. The chain couples TRBV10-2 to TRBJ1-6; the D is unclear. Trimming stripped 7 bases from V and 9 bases from J, with 10 bases between. The CDR3 covers 12 residues. Germline V gives CDR1 WSHSY, CDR2 SAAADI.